This T cell receptor beta chain was sequenced for a study of blood T cell repertoires in COVID-19. Study summary: The United States, Italy and Spain provided the acute and convalescent COVID-19 samples. T cells, B-cell-depleted T cells, or PBMCs provided the cDNA or gDNA that served as material.

V trimming: 3 bases; J trimming: 4 bases; junction bases outside the gene matches: 6. Per germline, CDR1 MDHEN and CDR2 SYDVKM. The CDR3 is 14 amino acids. Clones were sequenced by immunoSEQ multiplex PCR, and TCRdb holds only the in-frame ones, with some missing. The sample lists around 340,000 clones; about nine tenths were seen once. The study recruited people aged about 18 to 95 years across around 24 US areas. In assigning cohorts, the study relied on participant-reported clinical history. This clone was picked up a small number of times. The chain uses TRBV28 and TRBJ2-7, with TRBD2 matching over 7 bases. This sequence was found in a woman in her 30s who had been exposed to COVID-19. Sequenced material: PBMCs or T cells enriched from blood (not recorded which). The CDR3 sequence: CASSFRVSGYEQYF. The DNA of the CDR3 is TGTGCCAGCAGTTTCCGGGTTAGCGGGTACGAGCAGTACTTC.